The 23 T cell receptor beta chains below were found in one sample sequenced in a study of CD8+ T cells in alopecia areata. RNA was isolated and reverse transcribed to cDNA, the sequencing template. Here immunoSEQ multiplex PCR was the method, and the copy in TCRdb shows in-frame clones only, minus some. The sample gives roughly 120,000 clones, 58% of which show up once; 25% to 35% is in the top ten. Treatment given: oral pan-JAK inhibitor, 5-10 mg twice daily. This material consisted of CD8+ T cells sorted from blood, taken at week 4, from a patient treated with tofacitinib. These receptors all come from a human donor with alopecia areata.

The chain recombines TRBV29-1 with TRBJ2-5; D is perhaps TRBD1 or TRBD2 (5 bases each). Trimming took 0 bases from V and 4 from J, leaving 15 bases between them. CDR3 length equals 15 residues. CDR1 and CDR2 (germline): SQVTM, ANQGSEA. The DNA of the CDR3 is TGCAGCGTTGAAGATTTCTACGGGGCTCCAGAGACCCAGTACTTC. It specifies CSVEDFYGAPETQYF.

J is TRBJ2-2 and V is TRBV19; no clear D gene. V gave up 8 bases and J gave up 7 bases, with 5 bases separating them. The CDR3 has 10 amino acids. Germline V CDR1 and CDR2: LNHDA, SQIVND (reference sequence). The CDR3 protein is CASWGGELFF. The CDR3 DNA reads TGTGCCAGTTGGGGCGGGGAGCTGTTTTTT.

V usage is TRBV9 and J usage is TRBJ1-5, with D possibly matching TRBD1 (6 bases). This CDR3 region has 13 residues. With 4 bases removed from V and 5 bases from J, the gap between germline ends came to 10 bases. CDR1 and CDR2 from the germline V gene are SGDLS and YYNGEE. The CDR3 DNA follows: TGTGCCAGCAGCCCTACAGGGTATCAGCCCCAGCATTTT. It encodes CASSPTGYQPQHF.

Sample share makes this clone medium-sized. V usage is TRBV13 and J usage is TRBJ2-3; TRBD2 is a possible D gene (6 bases). The germline CDR1 and CDR2 sequences are PRHDT and FYEKMQ (reference sequence). The CDR3 spans 15 residues. V gave up 4 bases and J gave up 2 bases, with 13 bases separating them. The CDR3 loop reads CASSSRDLDTDTQYF. Here the CDR3 DNA reads TGTGCCAGCAGCTCCCGGGACTTAGACACAGATACGCAGTATTTT.

This chain joins TRBV6-5 and TRBJ2-3; D remains unclear. Germline loops: CDR1 MNHEY, CDR2 SVGAGI. This CDR3 has 15 amino acids. V was clipped by 4 bases and J by 4 bases, with 15 bases between them. The CDR3 region has the DNA TGTGCCAGCAGTTCTGACTCAATCGTCGCAGATACGCAGTATTTT. Translated, it gives CASSSDSIVADTQYF.

The V call is TRBV15, the J call TRBJ2-5; D remains ambiguous. Germline CDR1 is LNHNV and CDR2 is YYDKDF (reference sequence). This CDR3 region has 13 residues. Trimming removed 7 bases from V and 4 bases from J, with 13 bases in between. The CDR3 reads CATTVADGETQYF. The DNA of the CDR3 is TGTGCCACCACGGTGGCAGATGGAGAGACCCAGTACTTC.

This chain uses TRBV4-1 with TRBJ1-5; no definite D call. This CDR3 spans 14 amino acids. Germline loops: CDR1 MGHRA, CDR2 YSYEKL. V dropped 1 base and J dropped 4 bases, with 8 bases sitting between them. CDR3 protein: CASSQVKGNQPQHF. CDR3 DNA: TGCGCCAGCAGCCAAGTAAAGGGAAATCAGCCCCAGCATTTT.

V is TRBV27 and J is TRBJ1-6; D remains unclear. In germline, CDR1 is MNHEY, CDR2 SMNVEV (reference sequence). Trimming removed 3 bases at V and 5 bases at J, with 8 bases between. CDR3 length: 14 residues. As DNA, the CDR3 is TGTGCCAGCAGTTTCGACGGGGATAATTCACCCCTCCACTTT. Encoded protein: CASSFDGDNSPLHF.

This chain joins TRBV29-1 and TRBJ1-1, with no clear D. The CDR3 extends over 10 amino acids. Trimming removed 4 bases from V and 7 bases from J, with 7 bases in between. From germline, CDR1 is SQVTM and CDR2 ANQGSEA. In nucleotides, the CDR3 is TGCAGCGTTGCCCTTGGTGAAGCTTTCTTT. Translating gives CSVALGEAFF.

This clone was seen only a few times. V is TRBV7-8 and J is TRBJ2-5; no reliable D call. Looked up from germline, CDR1 is SGHVS and CDR2 is FQNEAQ. Trimming left V 1 base short and J 0 bases short, with 9 bases between. The CDR3 is 15 amino acids. CDR3 protein: CASSLEGEYQETQYF. CDR3 bases: TGTGCCAGCAGCTTAGAAGGCGAGTACCAAGAGACCCAGTACTTC. The full variable domain, completed using reference TRBV7-8 and TRBJ2-5, is GAGVSQSPRYKVAKRGQDVALRCDPISGHVSLFWYQQALGQGPEFLTYFQNEAQLDKSGLPSDRFFAERPEGSVSTLKIQRTQQEDSAVYLCASSLEGEYQETQYFGPGTRLLVL.

The chain recombines TRBV13 with TRBJ1-5; D is possibly TRBD1 (6 bases). Per germline, CDR1 PRHDT and CDR2 FYEKMQ (reference sequence). Trimming removed 5 bases from V and 6 bases from J, with 17 bases in between. This CDR3 contains 15 residues. The CDR3 nucleotides read TGTGCCAGCAGCCTGGGGGTTCAGGGGAGTCAGCCCCAGCATTTT. It is translated as CASSLGVQGSQPQHF.

This clone has just a few counts. The chain recombines TRBV7-2 with TRBJ2-3; D possibly corresponds to TRBD2 (7 bases). The CDR3 sequence is 15 residues long. The germline gives CDR1 SGHTA, CDR2 FQGNSA. V was shortened by 0 bases and J by 4 bases, with 11 bases between the two germline ends. CDR3 DNA sequence: TGTGCCAGCAGCTTAGCAGGAGGGGGGGCAGATACGCAGTATTTT. Protein product: CASSLAGGGADTQYF.

The chain combines TRBV29-1 with TRBJ2-1; 7 bases fit TRBD2. Trimming removed 5 bases from V and 3 bases from J; junction bases left unmatched: 10. The CDR3 is made up of 15 amino acids. CDR1 is SQVTM and CDR2 is ANQGSEA in the germline V gene. The CDR3 is CSVSTSDAIYNEQFF. CDR3 nucleotides: TGCAGCGTTTCCACTAGCGACGCAATCTACAATGAGCAGTTCTTC.

The chain carries TRBV29-1 and TRBJ1-2, with 10 positions matching TRBD1. The V gene's germline CDR1 is SQVTM and CDR2 ANQGSEA. After removal of 5 bases from V and 8 bases from J, the junction contained 20 bases not matched to a gene. This CDR3 is 17 amino acids long. The CDR3 DNA reads as TGCAGCGTTCCGCCGGGACAGGGGCCGTATATCTCCTCCGGCTACACCTTC. It codes for CSVPPGQGPYISSGYTF.

The chain employs TRBV29-1 and TRBJ2-7; 9 bases fit TRBD1. Germline trimming cut 5 bases from V and 2 bases from J; bases unmatched to any gene: 10. CDR3 length: 15 residues. CDR1 and CDR2 (germline): SQVTM, ANQGSEA. CDR3 coding DNA: TGCAGCGTTAATCCCGGACAGGGGAAAACCTACGAGCAGTACTTC. Protein product: CSVNPGQGKTYEQYF.

This clone was observed a few times. Here the CDR3 reads CASRGSDQETQYF. DNA of the CDR3: TGTGCCAGCAGAGGTAGCGACCAAGAGACCCAGTACTTC. The V gene is TRBV2, the J gene TRBJ2-5, with TRBD2 as a possible D gene (5 bases). The CDR3 is made up of 13 amino acids. The germline V gene has CDR1 SNHLY and CDR2 FYNNEI. V was trimmed by 6 bases and J by 0 bases, leaving 8 bases between them.

V gene TRBV30 combines with J gene TRBJ1-1; D uncertain. CDR3 length: 12 amino acids. V was pared by 3 bases and J by 1 base, with 6 bases between. Germline loops: CDR1 GTSNPN, CDR2 SVGIG (reference sequence). CDR3 residues: CAWREGNTEAFF. The CDR3 bases are TGTGCCTGGAGAGAGGGGAACACTGAAGCTTTCTTT.

This chain connects TRBV7-2 to TRBJ2-7; a weak D match, TRBD1 (5 bases). Trimming took off 4 bases at V and 3 bases at J, with 13 bases between the two ends. The CDR3 totals 14 residues. Per the germline V gene, CDR1 is SGHTA and CDR2 is FQGNSA. CDR3 region: CASSWGGVNYEQYF. CDR3 coding DNA: TGTGCCAGCAGCTGGGGCGGCGTAAACTACGAGCAGTACTTC.

The chain links TRBV10-3 to TRBJ2-7, with 8 bases aligning to TRBD1. V trimming: 3 bases; J trimming: 1 base; junction bases outside the gene matches: 5. Germline V gene data show CDR1 as ENHRY and CDR2 as SYGVKD. The CDR3 has 15 amino acids. CDR3 nucleotide sequence: TGTGCCATCAGTGACGGGACAGGTGAATCCTACGAGCAGTACTTC. Its translation is CAISDGTGESYEQYF.

The chain links TRBV7-6 to TRBJ2-4; a possible D gene is TRBD2 (7 bases). The CDR3 spans 18 residues. CDR1 is SGHVS and CDR2 is FNYEAQ in the germline V gene. V gave up 5 bases and J gave up 1 base, with 21 bases separating them. The CDR3 DNA reads TGTGCCAGCAGCCCGACACTCGGGGGGCGCGGGGCCAAAAACATTCAGTACTTC. This encodes CASSPTLGGRGAKNIQYF.

Only a few counts were recorded for this clone. This sequence joins TRBV28 and TRBJ1-5; the match to TRBD1 covers 7 bases. There are 13 residues in the CDR3. Trimming at V came to 6 bases and at J to 11 bases, leaving 10 bases not matched to a gene. Germline V lookup: CDR1 MDHEN, CDR2 SYDVKM. The CDR3 nucleotides are TGTGCCAGCAGCTTCCACGACAGGGCGGCCCAGCATTTT. It translates to CASSFHDRAAQHF.

The chain uses TRBV7-9 and TRBJ1-4; D possibly corresponds to TRBD1 (5 bases). V was pared by 5 bases and J by 7 bases, with 14 bases between. From germline, CDR1 is SEHNR and CDR2 FQNEAQ (reference sequence). This CDR3 is 14 amino acids long. The CDR3 DNA is TGTGCCAGCAGCCTTGGGACTTCTACTGAAAAACTGTTTTTT. It specifies CASSLGTSTEKLFF.

CDR3 loop: CAWEEGSTEAFF. DNA of the CDR3: TGTGCCTGGGAGGAAGGGAGCACTGAAGCTTTCTTT. The V and J genes are TRBV30 and TRBJ1-1; D call uncertain. V dropped 5 bases and J dropped 4 bases, with 11 bases sitting between them. Per the germline V gene, CDR1 is GTSNPN and CDR2 is SVGIG (reference sequence). There are 12 residues in the CDR3.